The TCR beta chain described here comes from a study of cytomegalovirus exposure and HLA in healthy donors. General observations from the study: The authors later found most CMV-associated TCR beta chains appeared HLA-restricted. Most TCR sequences were seen very rarely across donors, but some public TCRs occurred in many. Cytomegalovirus status was reportedly diagnosed by the classifier with high specificity and sensitivity.

Both 60 Vbeta primers and 13 Jbeta primers went into the PCR. Assay used: immunoSEQ multiplex PCR; TCRdb lists only in-frame clones, some missing. In the table there are about 140,000 clones, approximately 80% of which are singletons. With 5 bases removed from V and 4 bases from J, the gap between germline ends came to 9 bases. There are 11 residues in the CDR3. Per germline, CDR1 DFQATT and CDR2 SNEGSKA (reference sequence). In its sample, this clone was seen a few times. Its antigen remains unidentified. This receptor was taken from a woman aged 50 to 65 in good health and CMV-seronegative. Source material: PBMCs. V gene TRBV20-1 combines with J gene TRBJ2-7; perhaps TRBD1 as D (6 bases). The CDR3 DNA follows: TGCAGTGCTTCCCAGGGGTACGAGCAGTACTTC. Its translation is CSASQGYEQYF.